The next 10 T cell receptor beta chains were all read from a single sample in a study of T cell changes during pregnancy in multiple sclerosis. Clones were read by immunoSEQ multiplex PCR, and TCRdb kept only the in-frame ones, dropping some. The sample has roughly 26,000 clones; roughly nine tenths are singletons. Sequenced material: CD8+ T cells from peripheral blood mononuclear cells, taken in the second trimester of pregnancy. The receptor set was obtained from a female donor with multiple sclerosis, enrolled in a pregnancy study.

CDR3 region: CSVEGGYNEQFF. For the CDR3, the DNA is TGCAGCGTTGAGGGGGGTTACAATGAGCAGTTCTTC. J is TRBJ2-1 and V is TRBV29-1, with D perhaps matching TRBD2 (6 bases). CDR1 SQVTM and CDR2 ANQGSEA come from the germline V gene. The V and J ends lost 3 bases and 4 bases respectively, with 7 bases between them. This CDR3 has 12 residues.

The chain joins TRBV29-1 to TRBJ2-5, with TRBD2 identical over 10 bases. This CDR3 has 12 amino acids. Trimming removed 2 bases from V and 12 bases from J; junction bases left unmatched: 6. Germline loops: CDR1 SQVTM, CDR2 ANQGSEA. DNA for the CDR3: TGCAGCGTTGAACTAGCGGGAGTCCCAGAGTACTTC. This translates into CSVELAGVPEYF.

Concerning this clone itself: One end of the junction varies from germline; a read error may be responsible. The chain links TRBV28 to TRBJ2-1, with D possibly TRBD1 on 6 matching bases. Germline lookup yields CDR1 MDHEN and CDR2 SYDVKM. This CDR3 contains 18 residues. CDR3 nucleotide sequence: TGTGCCAGCAGCTTATATCAAACCGGGACACACGTTGACAATGAGCAGTTCTTC. Its protein product is CASSLYQTGTHVDNEQFF.

There are a few counts of this clone. The genes are TRBV27 and TRBJ2-3; possibly TRBD2 for D (6 bases). This CDR3 is 16 amino acids long. V dropped 1 base and J dropped 6 bases, with 17 bases sitting between them. Germline V gene lookup returns CDR1 MNHEY and CDR2 SMNVEV (reference sequence). The CDR3 is CASSLLSGLGVDTQYF. The CDR3 DNA reads TGTGCCAGCAGTTTATTATCGGGACTCGGGGTGGATACGCAGTATTTT.

The chain combines TRBV11-2 with TRBJ2-3; D may be TRBD2 (6 bases). Trimming took off 4 bases at V and 0 bases at J, with 11 bases between the two ends. The germline CDR1 and CDR2 sequences are SGHAT and FQNNGV. The CDR3 sequence is 15 residues long. DNA of the CDR3: TGTGCCAGCAGCTGGATTAGCGGTAGCACAGATACGCAGTATTTT. This sequence encodes CASSWISGSTDTQYF.

The rearrangement joins TRBV20-1 to TRBJ1-2; D uncertain. The V gene's germline CDR1 is DFQATT and CDR2 SNEGSKA (reference sequence). V gave up 5 bases and J gave up 6 bases, with 10 bases separating them. The CDR3 covers 11 residues. CDR3 nucleotide sequence: TGCAGTGCTCCGTGGCGGAATGGCTACACCTTC. Translation gives CSAPWRNGYTF.

Notes on this clone: Sequence at one end of the junction differs from germline and may be a read error. The gene calls are TRBV7-8 and TRBJ2-7; 13 positions agree with TRBD2. CDR1 is SGHVS and CDR2 is FQNEAQ in the germline V gene. The CDR3 contains 17 residues. CDR3 amino acids: CASSLTQGLAGLYGQYF. The CDR3 DNA sequence: TGTGCCAGCAGCTTAACGCAGGGACTAGCGGGGTTATACGGGCAGTACTTC. The complete variable domain, with remaining parts taken from reference TRBV7-8 and TRBJ2-7, reads GAGVSQSPRYKVAKRGQDVALRCDPISGHVSLFWYQQALGQGPEFLTYFQNEAQLDKSGLPSDRFFAERPEGSVSTLKIQRTQQEDSAVYLCASSLTQGLAGLYGQYFGPGTRLTVT.

The V and J genes are TRBV28 and TRBJ2-2; D is possibly TRBD2 (5 bases). The CDR3 contains 14 residues. Germline lookup yields CDR1 MDHEN and CDR2 SYDVKM. V was shortened by 6 bases and J by 6 bases, with 14 bases between the two germline ends. The CDR3 DNA follows: TGTGCCAGCAGAACCGTCCCGGGGTCCGGGGAGCTGTTTTTT. This encodes CASRTVPGSGELFF.

V usage is TRBV28 and J usage is TRBJ2-1; weak D call: TRBD2 (6 bases). V shed 4 bases and J shed 2 bases, with 12 bases lying between them. The germline V gene encodes CDR1 MDHEN and CDR2 SYDVKM. The CDR3 covers 15 residues. The CDR3 coding sequence is TGTGCCAGCAGTTCTAGCGCCCAGACCTACAATGAGCAGTTCTTC. Encoded protein: CASSSSAQTYNEQFF. The full variable domain, its missing parts supplied by reference TRBV28 and TRBJ2-1, is DVKVTQSSRYLVKRTGEKVFLECVQDMDHENMFWYRQDPGLGLRLIYFSYDVKMKEKGDIPEGYSVSREKKERFSLILESASTNQTSMYLCASSSSAQTYNEQFFGPGTRLTVL.

This chain links TRBV18 with TRBJ2-1, with 9 bases that match TRBD2. CDR1 is KGHSH and CDR2 is LQKENI in the germline V gene. This CDR3 has 15 amino acids. V dropped 1 base and J dropped 6; count of bases not matched to a gene: 4. CDR3 DNA: TGTGCCAGCTCACCACAGGCGGGAGGGCCCAATGAGCAGTTCTTC. It translates to CASSPQAGGPNEQFF.